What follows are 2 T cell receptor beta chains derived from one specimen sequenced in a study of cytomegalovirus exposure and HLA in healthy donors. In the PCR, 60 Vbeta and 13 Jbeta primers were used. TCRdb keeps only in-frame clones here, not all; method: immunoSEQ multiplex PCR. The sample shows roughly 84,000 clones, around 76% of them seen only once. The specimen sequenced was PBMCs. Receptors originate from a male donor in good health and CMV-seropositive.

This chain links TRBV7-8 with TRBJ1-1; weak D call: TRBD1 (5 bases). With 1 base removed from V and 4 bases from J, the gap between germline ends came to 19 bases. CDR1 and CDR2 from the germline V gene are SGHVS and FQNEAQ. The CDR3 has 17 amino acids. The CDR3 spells CASSLGGVELGITEAFF. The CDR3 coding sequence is TGTGCCAGCAGCTTAGGGGGCGTCGAGTTAGGGATCACTGAAGCTTTCTTT.

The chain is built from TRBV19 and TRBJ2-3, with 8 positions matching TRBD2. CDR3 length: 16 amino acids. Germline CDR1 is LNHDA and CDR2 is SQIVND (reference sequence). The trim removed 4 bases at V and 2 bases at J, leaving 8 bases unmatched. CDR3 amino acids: CASSTGLAEITDTQYF. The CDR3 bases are TGTGCCAGTAGTACCGGACTAGCAGAGATCACAGATACGCAGTATTTT.